This T cell receptor beta chain was captured in a study of shared clonotypes between healthy human individuals. As for the study in general: Researchers assigned three CD4 naive, three CD4 memory, two CD8 naive and one CD8 memory plate to each donor. Overall study results and limits: Sampling was confined to blood; repertoires within tissues likely differ. Estimated richness values were generally larger in naive subsets than in memory subsets.

Splitting of each subset's genomic DNA was done evenly across several immunoSEQ plates. The repertoire was sequenced with immunoSEQ multiplex PCR; TCRdb's copy has only in-frame clones and lacks some. The sample has some 1.5 million clones; approximately 98% are singletons. This CDR3 has 16 residues. Looked up from germline, CDR1 is SGHKS and CDR2 is YYEKEE (reference sequence). V lost 4 bases and J 3 bases, leaving 20 bases between the germline ends. To note about this clone: Its target is unknown.

This chain connects TRBV5-5 to TRBJ2-7; D perhaps matches TRBD1 (6 bases). This TCR was sampled from a man aged 25-40 years in good health. Sequencing was carried out using naive CD4+ T cells sorted from blood. Subset: CD45RA+ positively selected. CDR3 sequence: CASSQTRTVNLYEQYF. For the CDR3, the DNA is TGTGCCAGCAGCCAAACGCGGACAGTAAACCTCTACGAGCAGTACTTC.